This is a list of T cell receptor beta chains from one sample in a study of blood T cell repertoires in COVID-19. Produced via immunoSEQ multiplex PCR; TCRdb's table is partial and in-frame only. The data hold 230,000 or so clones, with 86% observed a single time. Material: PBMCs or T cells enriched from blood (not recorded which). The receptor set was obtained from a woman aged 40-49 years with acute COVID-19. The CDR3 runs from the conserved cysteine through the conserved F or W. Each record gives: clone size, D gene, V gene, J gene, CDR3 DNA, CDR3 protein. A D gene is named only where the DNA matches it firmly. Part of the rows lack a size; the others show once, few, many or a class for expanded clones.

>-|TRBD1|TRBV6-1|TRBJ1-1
TGTGCCAGCAGTGAATTCGGACAGGACCGTGAAGCTTTCTTT
CASSEFGQDREAFF
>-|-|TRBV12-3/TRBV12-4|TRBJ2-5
TGTGCCAGCAGTTTGCGGAGGGAGACCCAGTACTTC
CASSLRRETQYF
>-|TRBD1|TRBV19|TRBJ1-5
TGTGCCAGTAGTATCAAGGACAGGGGGATCAATCAGCCCCAGCATTTT
CASSIKDRGINQPQHF
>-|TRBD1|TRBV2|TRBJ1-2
TGTGCCAGCAGTGATAGGGACAGGGCTCTCAGCTACACCTTC
CASSDRDRALSYTF
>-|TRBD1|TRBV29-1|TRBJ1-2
TGCAGCGCCCAGGACAGGGGGCACTATGGCTACACCTTC
CSAQDRGHYGYTF
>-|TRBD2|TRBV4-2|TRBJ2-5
TGTGCCAGCAGCCAAGATTCAGCGGGGGGTTACCAAGAGACCCAGTACTTC
CASSQDSAGGYQETQYF
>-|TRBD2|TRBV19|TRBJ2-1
TGTGCCAGTAGTACGAGCGGGGGAAGCTCCTACAATGAGCAGTTCTTC
CASSTSGGSSYNEQFF
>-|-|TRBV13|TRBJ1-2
TGTGCCAGCAGCCCCGGGCCGGGGGTCTATGGCTACACCTTC
CASSPGPGVYGYTF
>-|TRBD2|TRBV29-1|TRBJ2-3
TGCAGCGGGACTAGCGGGGGGACAGATACGCAGTATTTT
CSGTSGGTDTQYF
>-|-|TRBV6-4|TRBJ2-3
TGTGCCAGCAGTGACTCGACACAGACCACAGATACGCAGTATTTT
CASSDSTQTTDTQYF
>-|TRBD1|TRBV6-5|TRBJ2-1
TGTGCCAGCAGTCAAACAGGGGGCCCCTACAATGAGCAGTTCTTC
CASSQTGGPYNEQFF
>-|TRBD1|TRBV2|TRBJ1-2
TGTGCCAGCAGTGGTGGGAGGACAGGGGATGGCTACACCTTC
CASSGGRTGDGYTF
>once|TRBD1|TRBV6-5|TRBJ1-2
TGTGCCAGCAGTTCGCTACAGGGGGGTGACTATGGCTACACCTTC
CASSSLQGGDYGYTF
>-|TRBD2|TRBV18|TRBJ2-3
TGTGCCAGCTCGCCAAGTCCGGGGGGGGCAGATACGCAGTATTTT
CASSPSPGGADTQYF
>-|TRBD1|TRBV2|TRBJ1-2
TGTGCCAGCAGGGGACAGGGGAAAGGAGGCTACACCTTC
CASRGQGKGGYTF
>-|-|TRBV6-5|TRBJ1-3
TGTGCCAGCCGAAAGACAGTGCCGTGGGACACCATATATTTT
CASRKTVPWDTIYF
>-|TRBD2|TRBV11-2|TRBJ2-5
TGTGCCAGCAGCTTAGATCGAAGGGGAGCGGGGGTGAGCCAGTACTTC
CASSLDRRGAGVSQYF
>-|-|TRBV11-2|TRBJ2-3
TGTGCCAGCAGCTCCGCAATGAGAGAGTCCGTTTTAGATACGCAGTATTTT
CASSSAMRESVLDTQYF
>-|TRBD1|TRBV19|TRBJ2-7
TGTGCCAGTAGCCGGACAGGGTACGAGCAGTACTTC
CASSRTGYEQYF
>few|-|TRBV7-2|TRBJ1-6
TGTGCCAGCAGCTTAAGGGGCGGCTCACCCCTCCACTTT
CASSLRGGSPLHF
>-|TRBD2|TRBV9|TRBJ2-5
TGTGCCAGCAGCGCGGGACTAGCTCAGGCCCAGTACTTC
CASSAGLAQAQYF
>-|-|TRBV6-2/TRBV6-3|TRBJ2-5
TGTGCCAGCAGTGACCCCGGGTTGGAAGAGACCCAGTACTTC
CASSDPGLEETQYF
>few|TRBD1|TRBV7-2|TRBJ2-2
TGTGCCAGCAGGCGGTGGGGGACAGGGTTTGATACCGGGGAGCTGTTTTTT
CASRRWGTGFDTGELFF
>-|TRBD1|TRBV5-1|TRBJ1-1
TGCGCCAGCAGCTTGCGAGGCCAGCAGGGGGCCGTCGGGGCTGAAGCTTTCTTT
CASSLRGQQGAVGAEAFF
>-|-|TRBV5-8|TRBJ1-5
TGTGCCAGCAGCTTCAGGGGCCACAATCAGCCCCAGCATTTT
CASSFRGHNQPQHF
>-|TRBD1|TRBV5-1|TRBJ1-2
TGCGCCAGCAGCTTGGATTTGACAGGGATTGGCTACACCTTC
CASSLDLTGIGYTF
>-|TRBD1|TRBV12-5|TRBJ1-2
TGTGCTAGTGCCCAAACCACGGACAGGGTCGATGGCTACACCTTC
CASAQTTDRVDGYTF
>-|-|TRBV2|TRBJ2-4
TGTGCCAGCAGGGTTCAGGGAGGTCAAAACATTCAGTACTTC
CASRVQGGQNIQYF
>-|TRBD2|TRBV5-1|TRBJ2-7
TGCGCCAGCAGGGCTAGCGGGGGGGCCGGTCTTGAGCAGTACTTC
CASRASGGAGLEQYF
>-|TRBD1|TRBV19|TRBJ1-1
TGTGCCAGTAGTAGACAGGGGGCGGCAGGGAATGAAGCTTTCTTT
CASSRQGAAGNEAFF
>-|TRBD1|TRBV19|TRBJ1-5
TGTGCCAGTAGTCCATCATCGTGGGACAGGTTGAACGGGGGTCAGCCCCAGCATTTT
CASSPSSWDRLNGGQPQHF
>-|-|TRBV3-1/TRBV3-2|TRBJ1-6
TGTGCCAGCAGCCCCAGACCAAATACAGGGAATTCACCCCTCCACTTT
CASSPRPNTGNSPLHF
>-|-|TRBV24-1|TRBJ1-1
TGTGCCACCAGTGATTTGAGGGACACTAGGAACACTGAAGCTTTCTTT
CATSDLRDTRNTEAFF
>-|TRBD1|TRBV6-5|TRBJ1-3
TGTGCCAGCAGGCGGACAGGGACCAATGGAAACACCATATATTTT
CASRRTGTNGNTIYF
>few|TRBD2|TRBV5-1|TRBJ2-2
TGCGCCAGCAGCTCACCGACTAGCGGGGGGGCCTTAATCCGGGAGCTGTTTTTT
CASSSPTSGGALIRELFF
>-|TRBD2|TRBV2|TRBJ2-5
TGTGCCAGCAGTGAAGCCGAGCTAGCGGGGGCCGAGACCCAGTACTTC
CASSEAELAGAETQYF
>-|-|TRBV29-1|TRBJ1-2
TGCAGCGTTGAAGACGAAGGAGTCACTTTTAACTATGGCTACACCTTC
CSVEDEGVTFNYGYTF
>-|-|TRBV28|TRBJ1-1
TGTGCCAGCAGCCGAGGGGGATCGGGCACTGAAGCTTTCTTT
CASSRGGSGTEAFF